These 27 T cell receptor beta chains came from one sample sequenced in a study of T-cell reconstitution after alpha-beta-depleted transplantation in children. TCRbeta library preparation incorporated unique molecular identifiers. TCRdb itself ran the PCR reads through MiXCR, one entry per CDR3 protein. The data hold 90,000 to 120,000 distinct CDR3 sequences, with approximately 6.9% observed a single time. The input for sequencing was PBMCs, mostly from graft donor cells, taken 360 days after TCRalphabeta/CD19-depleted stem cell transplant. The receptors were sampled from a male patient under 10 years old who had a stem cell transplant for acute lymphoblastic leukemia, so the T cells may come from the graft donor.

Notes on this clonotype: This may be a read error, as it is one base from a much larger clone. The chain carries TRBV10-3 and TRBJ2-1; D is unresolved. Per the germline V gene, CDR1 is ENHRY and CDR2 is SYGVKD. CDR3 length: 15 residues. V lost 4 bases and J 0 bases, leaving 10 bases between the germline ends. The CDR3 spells CAISVDGSSYNEQFF. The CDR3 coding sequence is TGTGCCATCAGTGTGGACGGCAGCTCCTACAATGAGCAGTTCTTC.

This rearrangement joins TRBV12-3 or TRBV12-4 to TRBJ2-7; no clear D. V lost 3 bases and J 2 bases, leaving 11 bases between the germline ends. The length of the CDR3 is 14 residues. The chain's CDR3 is CASSLVSATYEQYF. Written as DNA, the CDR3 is TGTGCCAGCAGTTTGGTCAGTGCCACCTACGAGCAGTACTTC.

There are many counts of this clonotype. CDR3 sequence reads: CASFPRGTGNTIYF. The DNA of the CDR3 is TGTGCCAGCTTTCCCAGGGGAACTGGAAACACCATATATTTT. The J gene is TRBJ1-3, the V gene TRBV6-5; perhaps TRBD1 as D (6 bases). This CDR3 has 14 amino acids. Germline V gives CDR1 MNHEY, CDR2 SVGAGI. Trimming shortened V by 8 bases and J by 2 bases, and 13 bases separated the two germline ends.

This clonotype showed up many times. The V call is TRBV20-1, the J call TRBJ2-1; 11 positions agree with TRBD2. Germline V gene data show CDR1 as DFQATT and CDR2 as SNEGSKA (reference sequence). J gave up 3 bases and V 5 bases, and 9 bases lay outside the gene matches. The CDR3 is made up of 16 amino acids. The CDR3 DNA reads TGCAGTGCTGGCTCTAGCGGGAGGCCCCACTACAATGAGCAGTTCTTC. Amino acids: CSAGSSGRPHYNEQFF.

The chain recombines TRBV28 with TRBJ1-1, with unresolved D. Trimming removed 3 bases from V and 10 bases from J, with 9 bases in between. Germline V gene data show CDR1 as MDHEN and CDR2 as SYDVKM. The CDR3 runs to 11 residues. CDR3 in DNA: TGTGCCAGCAGTTTTAACCGGATAGCTTTCTTT. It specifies CASSFNRIAFF. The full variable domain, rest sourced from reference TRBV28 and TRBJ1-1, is DVKVTQSSRYLVKRTGEKVFLECVQDMDHENMFWYRQDPGLGLRLIYFSYDVKMKEKGDIPEGYSVSREKKERFSLILESASTNQTSMYLCASSFNRIAFFGQGTRLTVV.

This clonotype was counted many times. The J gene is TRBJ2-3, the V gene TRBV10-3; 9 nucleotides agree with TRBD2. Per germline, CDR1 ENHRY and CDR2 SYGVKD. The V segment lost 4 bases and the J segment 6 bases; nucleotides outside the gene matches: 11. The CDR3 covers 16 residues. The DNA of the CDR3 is TGTGCCATCAGTGGAATGGAGGGACTAGCTATGGATACGCAGTATTTT. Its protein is CAISGMEGLAMDTQYF.

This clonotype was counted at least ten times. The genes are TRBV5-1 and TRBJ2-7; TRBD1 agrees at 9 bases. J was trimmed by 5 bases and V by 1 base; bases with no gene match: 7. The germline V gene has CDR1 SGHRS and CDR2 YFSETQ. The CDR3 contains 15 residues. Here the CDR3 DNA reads TGCGCCAGCAGCTTGCACCGGGACAGGGTTGACGAGCAGTACTTC. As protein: CASSLHRDRVDEQYF.

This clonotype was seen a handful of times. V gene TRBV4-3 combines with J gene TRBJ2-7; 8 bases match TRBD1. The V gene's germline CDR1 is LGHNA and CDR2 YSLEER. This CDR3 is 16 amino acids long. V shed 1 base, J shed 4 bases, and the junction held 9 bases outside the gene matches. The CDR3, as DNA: TGCGCCAGCAGCCAAGTTCCAGGGGGCATCGGGTACGAGCAGTACTTC. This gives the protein CASSQVPGGIGYEQYF.

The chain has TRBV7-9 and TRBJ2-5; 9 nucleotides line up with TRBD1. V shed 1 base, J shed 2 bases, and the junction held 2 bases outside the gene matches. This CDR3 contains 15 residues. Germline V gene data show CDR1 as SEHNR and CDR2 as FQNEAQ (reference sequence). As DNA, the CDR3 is TGTGCCAGCAGCTTAGGGGACAGGGCGCAAGAGACCCAGTACTTC. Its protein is CASSLGDRAQETQYF.

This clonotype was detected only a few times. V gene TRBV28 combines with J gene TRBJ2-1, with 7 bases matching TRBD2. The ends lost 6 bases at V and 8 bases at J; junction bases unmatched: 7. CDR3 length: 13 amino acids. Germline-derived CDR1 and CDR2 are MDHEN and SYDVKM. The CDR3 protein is CASRGGRVYEQFF. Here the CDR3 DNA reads TGTGCCAGCAGAGGTGGGAGGGTCTATGAGCAGTTCTTC.

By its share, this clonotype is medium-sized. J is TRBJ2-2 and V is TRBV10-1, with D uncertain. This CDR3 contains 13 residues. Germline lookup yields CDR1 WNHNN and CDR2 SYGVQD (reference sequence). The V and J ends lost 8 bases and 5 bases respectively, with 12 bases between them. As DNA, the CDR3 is TGCGCCAGCTCCCCGACTCGAACCGGGGAGCTGTTTTTT. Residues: CASSPTRTGELFF.

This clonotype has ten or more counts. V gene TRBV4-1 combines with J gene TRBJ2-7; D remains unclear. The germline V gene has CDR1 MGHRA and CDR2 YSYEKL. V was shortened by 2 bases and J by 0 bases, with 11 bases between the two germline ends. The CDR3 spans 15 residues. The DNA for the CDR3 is TGCGCCAGCAGCCAACACCCGACACTCTCCTACGAGCAGTACTTC. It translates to CASSQHPTLSYEQYF.

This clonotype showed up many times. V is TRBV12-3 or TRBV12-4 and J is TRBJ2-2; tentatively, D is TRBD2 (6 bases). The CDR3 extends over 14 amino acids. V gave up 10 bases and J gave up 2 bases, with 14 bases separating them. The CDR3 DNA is TGTGCCATCCTACCGGGGGTCAACACCGGGGAGCTGTTTTTT. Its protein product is CAILPGVNTGELFF.

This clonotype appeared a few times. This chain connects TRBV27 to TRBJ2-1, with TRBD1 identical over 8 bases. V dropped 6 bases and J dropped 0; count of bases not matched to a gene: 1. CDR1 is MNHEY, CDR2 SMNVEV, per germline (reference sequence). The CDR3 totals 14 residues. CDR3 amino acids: CASRTGVSYNEQFF. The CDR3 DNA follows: TGTGCCAGCAGGACAGGGGTCTCCTACAATGAGCAGTTCTTC.

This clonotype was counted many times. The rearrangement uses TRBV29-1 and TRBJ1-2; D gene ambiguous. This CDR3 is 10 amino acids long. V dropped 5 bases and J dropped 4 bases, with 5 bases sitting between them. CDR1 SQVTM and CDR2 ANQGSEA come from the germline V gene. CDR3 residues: CSVPGYGYTF. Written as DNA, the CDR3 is TGCAGCGTTCCAGGCTATGGCTACACCTTC.

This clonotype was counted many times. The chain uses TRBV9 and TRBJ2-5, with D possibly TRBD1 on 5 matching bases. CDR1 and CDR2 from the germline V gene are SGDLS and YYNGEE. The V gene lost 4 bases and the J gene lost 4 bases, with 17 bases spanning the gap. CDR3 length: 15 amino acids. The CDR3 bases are TGTGCCAGCAGCCTCATGGCCAGGACACGAGAGACCCAGTACTTC. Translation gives CASSLMARTRETQYF. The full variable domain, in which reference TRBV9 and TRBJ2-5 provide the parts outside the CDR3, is DSGVTQTPKHLITATGQRVTLRCSPRSGDLSVYWYQQSLDQGLQFLIQYYNGEERAKGNILERFSAQQFPDLHSELNLSSLELGDSALYFCASSLMARTRETQYFGPGTRLLVL.

The CDR3 DNA reads TGTGCCAGCAGCCACCCTGGGGGGGCGCGGGAAAAACTGTTTTTT. Protein product: CASSHPGGAREKLFF. The chain uses TRBV4-2 and TRBJ1-4, with a tentative D call TRBD1 (6 bases). Germline V CDR1 and CDR2: LGHNA, YNFKEQ. With 3 bases removed from V and 8 bases from J, the gap between germline ends came to 16 bases. This CDR3 spans 15 amino acids.

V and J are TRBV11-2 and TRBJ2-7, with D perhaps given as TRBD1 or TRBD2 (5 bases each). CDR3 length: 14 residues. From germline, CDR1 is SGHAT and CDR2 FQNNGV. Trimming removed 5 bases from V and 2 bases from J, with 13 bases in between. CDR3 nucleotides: TGTGCCAGCAGCCACCGGGGCCGTGCCTACGAGCAGTACTTC. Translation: CASSHRGRAYEQYF.

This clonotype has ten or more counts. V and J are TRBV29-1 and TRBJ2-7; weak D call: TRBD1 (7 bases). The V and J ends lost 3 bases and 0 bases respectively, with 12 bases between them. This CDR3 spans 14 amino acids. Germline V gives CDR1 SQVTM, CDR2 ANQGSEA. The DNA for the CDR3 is TGCAGCGTTGATTCAGGGGGGTCCTCCTACGAGCAGTACTTC. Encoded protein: CSVDSGGSSYEQYF.

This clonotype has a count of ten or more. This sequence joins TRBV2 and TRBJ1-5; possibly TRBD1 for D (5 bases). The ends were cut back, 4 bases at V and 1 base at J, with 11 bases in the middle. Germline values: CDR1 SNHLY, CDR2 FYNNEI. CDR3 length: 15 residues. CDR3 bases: TGTGCCAGCAGTGTAGGGACGGCAAGCAATCAGCCCCAGCATTTT. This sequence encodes CASSVGTASNQPQHF.

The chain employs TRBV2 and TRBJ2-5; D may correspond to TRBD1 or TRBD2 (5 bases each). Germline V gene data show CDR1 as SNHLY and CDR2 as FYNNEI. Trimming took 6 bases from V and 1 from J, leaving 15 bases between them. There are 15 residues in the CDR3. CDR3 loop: CASRPFGTRQETQYF. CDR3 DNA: TGTGCCAGCAGGCCCTTCGGGACCCGCCAAGAGACCCAGTACTTC.

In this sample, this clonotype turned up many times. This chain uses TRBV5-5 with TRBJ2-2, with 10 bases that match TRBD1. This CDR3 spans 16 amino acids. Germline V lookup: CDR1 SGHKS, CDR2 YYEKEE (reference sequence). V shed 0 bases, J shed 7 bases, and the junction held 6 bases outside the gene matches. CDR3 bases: TGTGCCAGCAGCTTGGAGGACAGGGGGTTGTACGGGGAGCTGTTTTTT. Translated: CASSLEDRGLYGELFF.

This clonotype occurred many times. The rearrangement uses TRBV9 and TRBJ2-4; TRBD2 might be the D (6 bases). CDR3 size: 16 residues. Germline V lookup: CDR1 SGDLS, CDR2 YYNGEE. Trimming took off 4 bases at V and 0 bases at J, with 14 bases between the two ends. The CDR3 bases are TGTGCCAGCAGCCCCCGGGGGTCGCTAGCCAAAAACATTCAGTACTTC. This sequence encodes CASSPRGSLAKNIQYF.

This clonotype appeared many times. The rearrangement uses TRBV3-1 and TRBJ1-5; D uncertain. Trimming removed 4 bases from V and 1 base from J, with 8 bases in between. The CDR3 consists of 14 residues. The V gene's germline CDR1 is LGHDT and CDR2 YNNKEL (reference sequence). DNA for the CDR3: TGTGCCAGCAGCCCGACAACCAGCAATCAGCCCCAGCATTTT. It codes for CASSPTTSNQPQHF.

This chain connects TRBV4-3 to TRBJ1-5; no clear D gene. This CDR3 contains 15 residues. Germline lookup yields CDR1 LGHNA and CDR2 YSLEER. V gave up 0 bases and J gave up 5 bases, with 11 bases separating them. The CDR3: CASSQDPRLHQPQHF. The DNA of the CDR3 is TGCGCCAGCAGCCAAGATCCCCGCCTCCATCAGCCCCAGCATTTT.

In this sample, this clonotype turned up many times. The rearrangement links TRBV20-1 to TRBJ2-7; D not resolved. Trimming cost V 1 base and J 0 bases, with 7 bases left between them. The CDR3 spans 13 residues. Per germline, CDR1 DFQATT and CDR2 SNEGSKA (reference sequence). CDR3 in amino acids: CSARGFNSYEQYF. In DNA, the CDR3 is TGCAGTGCTAGAGGGTTCAACTCCTACGAGCAGTACTTC.

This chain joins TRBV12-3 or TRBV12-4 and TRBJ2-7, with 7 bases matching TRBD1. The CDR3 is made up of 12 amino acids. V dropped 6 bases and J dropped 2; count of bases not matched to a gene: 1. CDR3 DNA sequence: TGTGCCAGCAGGACAGGGACCTACGAGCAGTACTTC. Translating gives CASRTGTYEQYF.